The clone carrying this TCR beta chain turned up a few times. What it binds is unknown. The sample comes from a study of T cell repertoires in cytomegalovirus infection. Study summary: The authors used CMV epitopes that were HLA-C-restricted (recently identified) and HLA-B-restricted (well studied). A matching HLA type, together with CMV infection, was signaled by public TCR beta signatures.

This CDR3 is built from 13 residues. The ends were cut back, 5 bases at V and 5 bases at J, with 12 bases in the middle. CDR1 is SGHTA, CDR2 FQGNSA, per germline. TCRdb re-derived calls from the reads in MiXCR, one entry per CDR3 protein. The sample has 60,000 to 75,000 distinct CDR3 sequences, about 26% seen once. General study results and limits: Public TCR beta family frequency separated CMV-and-HLA carriers, including in an independent cohort. Ex vivo, HLA-C-restricted CMV-specific TCR beta clonotypes prevailed over the rest of the response.

V and J are TRBV7-2 and TRBJ2-5; D not certain. Source: CD8+ T cells from cultured PBMCs, taken from culture after CMV antigen stimulation. This clonotype was sampled from a human donor in good health (CMV status not recorded). Some clones in this sample may be carry-over from other donors' samples. The CDR3 region is CASSPRVWETQYF. The CDR3 DNA is TGTGCCAGCAGCCCTAGGGTCTGGGAGACCCAGTACTTC.